Following are 28 T cell receptor beta chains from one sample sequenced in a study of CD8+CD57+ T cells in acquired aplastic anemia. TCR beta VDJ and CDR3 profiles were obtained from a genomic DNA template. TCRdb reprocessed the reads via MiXCR and lists one record per CDR3 protein. The sample comprises 200,000 to 250,000 distinct CDR3 sequences, 34% of which are singletons, and around 1.1% rests with the top ten. The sequencing input was sorted CD4+, CD8+, or CD8+CD57+ T cells (not recorded which) from PBMCs. These receptors all come from a human donor in good health, serving as a control.

A word on this clonotype: A much larger clone differs from this one at a single base, so this may be a read error. The chain recombines TRBV19 with TRBJ1-6, with D possibly TRBD1 on 5 matching bases. The CDR3 consists of 16 residues. Per germline, CDR1 LNHDA and CDR2 SQIVND (reference sequence). The CDR3 coding sequence is TGTGCCAGTAGTATGGACTTTCTCGGGGGAACTACACCCCCCCACTTT. It encodes CASSMDFLGGTTPPHF.

This clonotype has at least ten counts. This rearrangement joins TRBV19 to TRBJ1-2; tentative D call: TRBD1 (6 bases). Germline CDR1 LNHDA, CDR2 SQIVND (reference sequence). The CDR3 consists of 14 residues. Trimming took off 6 bases at V and 2 bases at J, with 13 bases between the two ends. The CDR3 sequence: CASRRQVQNYGYTF. In nucleotides, the CDR3 is TGTGCCAGTAGACGACAGGTACAAAACTATGGCTACACCTTC.

This clonotype came up many times. This chain connects TRBV4-2 to TRBJ2-7; 10 nucleotides agree with TRBD1. The germline gives CDR1 LGHNA, CDR2 YNFKEQ. The CDR3 is made up of 15 amino acids. Trimming cost V 4 bases and J 0 bases; bases outside gene matches: 3. CDR3 sequence reads: CASSLWDRGSYEQYF. The CDR3 bases are TGTGCCAGCAGCCTATGGGACAGGGGCTCCTACGAGCAGTACTTC.

About this clonotype: This CDR3 is missing its conserved last phenylalanine or tryptophan, likely due to a read error. The DNA is left out, because the CDR3 cannot be placed on it with certainty; the CDR3 is given as TCRdb lists it. The chain recombines TRBV4-2 with TRBJ2-6; the table calls TRBD1, which could not be checked here. The CDR3 contains 17 residues when both ends are counted. Germline lookup yields CDR1 LGHNA and CDR2 YNFKEQ. CDR3: CASSPQARGTGANVLAL.

This clonotype was recorded many times. The chain carries TRBV2 and TRBJ2-1; 11 nucleotides line up with TRBD2. This CDR3 region has 15 residues. Germline V gene lookup returns CDR1 SNHLY and CDR2 FYNNEI. Trimming cost V 5 bases and J 7 bases; bases outside gene matches: 7. The CDR3 sequence is CASSLTSGNRNEQFF. Written as DNA, the CDR3 is TGTGCCAGCAGTCTGACTAGCGGGAACCGTAATGAGCAGTTCTTC.

Notes on this clonotype: This may stem from a read error, because a much larger clone lies one nucleotide away. The CDR3 region is CSARGARGVETKYF. CDR3 nucleotides: TGCAGTGCTAGAGGGGCCAGGGGGGTAGAGACCAAGTACTTC. V and J are TRBV20-1 and TRBJ2-5; the D gene is possibly TRBD1 (7 bases). The CDR3 runs to 14 residues. Germline values: CDR1 DFQATT, CDR2 SNEGSKA (reference sequence).

This clonotype appeared a single time. The V gene is TRBV19, the J gene TRBJ2-3; D might be TRBD1 (5 bases). CDR1 is LNHDA and CDR2 is SQIVND in the germline V gene (reference sequence). V lost 3 bases and J lost 3, with 10 bases in between. The CDR3 consists of 14 residues. The CDR3 nucleotides read TGTGCCAGTAGTATGGGGCGTGTAACAGATACGCAGTATTTT. Protein: CASSMGRVTDTQYF.

This clonotype was recorded many times. This chain joins TRBV2 and TRBJ2-2; D perhaps matches TRBD2 (6 bases). Germline CDR1 reads SNHLY; CDR2 reads FYNNEI. Trimming removed 2 bases from V and 6 bases from J, with 7 bases in between. CDR3 length: 13 residues. This CDR3 is CASSEWGAGELFF. The CDR3 nucleotides read TGTGCCAGCAGTGAATGGGGGGCCGGGGAGCTGTTTTTT.

This chain links TRBV7-3 with TRBJ2-7, with D possibly TRBD2 on 6 matching bases. The CDR3 is 14 amino acids. V lost 4 bases, J lost 3 bases, and 13 bases lay in between. Per the germline V gene, CDR1 is SGHTA and CDR2 is FQGTGA. CDR3 in amino acids: CASSSICGDYEQYF. The CDR3 bases are TGTGCCAGCAGCTCAATTTGCGGGGACTACGAGCAGTACTTC. The variable domain in full, with the rest retrieved from reference TRBV7-3 and TRBJ2-7, is GAGVSQTPSNKVTEKGKYVELRCDPISGHTALYWYRQSLGQGPEFLIYFQGTGAADDSGLPNDRFFAVRPEGSVSTLKIQRTERGDSAVYLCASSSICGDYEQYFGPGTRLTVT.

There are many counts of this clonotype. This sequence joins TRBV4-1 and TRBJ1-6; 7 nucleotides align to TRBD1. This CDR3 is 16 amino acids long. The germline CDR1 and CDR2 sequences are MGHRA and YSYEKL. Losses at the gene ends were 4 bases for V and 9 bases for J; bases not matched to a gene: 12. CDR3 sequence reads: CASSRSRDSLGSPLHF. The CDR3 DNA reads as TGCGCCAGCAGCCGGAGCCGGGACAGCCTGGGTTCACCCCTCCACTTT.

In its sample, this clonotype was seen a few times. DNA for the CDR3: TGCGCCAGCAGCCCCCGGCACAGAACCTACGAGCAGTACTTC. Translation: CASSPRHRTYEQYF. The chain couples TRBV5-1 to TRBJ2-7; D is unclear. Germline values: CDR1 SGHRS, CDR2 YFSETQ. The V end was cut by 4 bases, the J end by 2 bases, with 13 bases between. The length of the CDR3 is 14 residues.

A word on this clonotype: This may come from a read error, since a much larger clone is one base off. The chain carries TRBV11-2 and TRBJ1-5, with a tentative D call TRBD1 (6 bases). The CDR3 is 15 residues long. Germline CDR1 and CDR2: SGHAT and FQNNGV. Here the CDR3 DNA reads TGTGCCAGCAGCAAACTCAGGGGAAGCAGTCAGCCCCAGCATTTT. This encodes CASSKLRGSSQPQHF.

As for this clonotype: A much larger clone is a single base away; this may be a read error. This chain joins TRBV7-9 and TRBJ1-2; no firm D call. Germline V gives CDR1 SEHNR, CDR2 FQNEAQ (reference sequence). The CDR3 is 13 amino acids. CDR3 sequence (DNA): TGTGCCAGCAGCTTAGTGCAGGCGGATGGCTGCACCTTC. It yields the protein CASSLVQADGCTF.

The chain carries TRBV10-3 and TRBJ1-1; D remains unclear. The germline CDR1 and CDR2 sequences are ENHRY and SYGVKD. CDR3 length equals 12 residues. V was shortened by 10 bases and J by 1 base, with 10 bases between the two germline ends. CDR3: CASMAENTEAFF. As DNA, the CDR3 is TGTGCCAGCATGGCGGAGAACACTGAAGCTTTCTTT.

This clonotype has at least ten counts. This rearrangement joins TRBV2 to TRBJ1-5; D unresolved. This CDR3 comprises 12 residues. The V gene's germline CDR1 is SNHLY and CDR2 FYNNEI. V lost 4 bases to trimming and J lost 6 bases, with 7 bases between them. In nucleotides, the CDR3 is TGTGCCAGCAGTGGGACGGGTCAGCCCCAGCATTTT. Encoded protein: CASSGTGQPQHF. Complete variable domain (other parts from reference TRBV2 and TRBJ1-5): EPEVTQTPSHQVTQMGQEVILRCVPISNHLYFYWYRQILGQKVEFLVSFYNNEISEKSEIFDDQFSVERPDGSNFTLKIRSTKLEDSAMYFCASSGTGQPQHFGDGTRLSIL.

As regards this clonotype: With a much larger clone just one base away, this may be a read error. The chain combines TRBV6-1 with TRBJ2-7; 7 bases match TRBD1. Trimming at V came to 6 bases and at J to 2 bases, leaving 4 bases not matched to a gene. Germline V lookup: CDR1 MNHNS, CDR2 SASEGT. There are 13 residues in the CDR3. This CDR3 reads CASSVDRTYEQYF. In DNA form, the CDR3 reads TGTGCCAGCAGCGTGGACAGGACCTACGAGCAGTACTTC.

This clonotype has more than one count but fewer than ten. In nucleotides, the CDR3 is TGTGCCAGCAGCCAAGGAAGGCCAAGCTCCTACGAGCAGTACTTC. Its protein product is CASSQGRPSSYEQYF. The chain couples TRBV3-1 to TRBJ2-7; D is ambiguous. CDR3 length: 15 residues. From germline, CDR1 is LGHDT and CDR2 YNNKEL (reference sequence). Trimming removed 1 base at V and 0 bases at J, with 10 bases between.

This clonotype was seen only a few times. The V call is TRBV2, the J call TRBJ1-1; 8 nucleotides agree with TRBD1. The CDR3 contains 13 residues. V lost 3 bases, J lost 5 bases, and 2 bases stayed unmatched. Germline lookup yields CDR1 SNHLY and CDR2 FYNNEI. The CDR3 loop reads CASSDRGLTEAFF. Here the CDR3 DNA reads TGTGCCAGCAGTGACAGGGGGCTTACTGAAGCTTTCTTT. The complete variable domain, with remaining parts taken from reference TRBV2 and TRBJ1-1, reads EPEVTQTPSHQVTQMGQEVILRCVPISNHLYFYWYRQILGQKVEFLVSFYNNEISEKSEIFDDQFSVERPDGSNFTLKIRSTKLEDSAMYFCASSDRGLTEAFFGQGTRLTVV.

This clonotype was observed a few times. The rearrangement links TRBV5-1 to TRBJ1-2, with 12 bases aligning to TRBD1. This CDR3 spans 15 amino acids. J gave up 4 bases and V 2 bases, and 3 bases lay outside the gene matches. The V gene's germline CDR1 is SGHRS and CDR2 YFSETQ. This CDR3 is CASSFGTGGSYGYTF. DNA for the CDR3: TGCGCCAGCAGCTTCGGGACAGGGGGCAGCTATGGCTACACCTTC. The variable domain in full, completed from reference TRBV5-1 and TRBJ1-2, reads KAGVTQTPRYLIKTRGQQVTLSCSPISGHRSVSWYQQTPGQGLQFLFEYFSETQRNKGNFPGRFSGRQFSNSRSEMNVSTLELGDSALYLCASSFGTGGSYGYTFGSGTRLTVV.

This clonotype was observed many times. CDR3 residues: CASSERGAYYEQYF. The CDR3 DNA reads TGTGCCAGCAGCGAGCGGGGGGCATACTACGAGCAGTACTTC. The chain uses TRBV7-2 and TRBJ2-7; 9 bases agree with TRBD2. This CDR3 contains 14 residues. The trim removed 5 bases at V and 3 bases at J, leaving 5 bases unmatched. The germline V gene has CDR1 SGHTA and CDR2 FQGNSA.

This clonotype was seen only a few times. A much larger clone sits a single nucleotide away, making a read error possible. The chain couples TRBV9 to TRBJ1-2; a possible D gene is TRBD1 (5 bases). CDR3 size: 13 residues. The germline CDR1 and CDR2 sequences are SGDLS and YYNGEE. The CDR3 loop is CAGSVGANYGYTF. CDR3 DNA: TGTGCCGGCAGCGTAGGGGCTAACTATGGCTACACCTTC.

This clonotype was detected many times. This sequence joins TRBV2 and TRBJ1-5; TRBD1 is a possible D gene (6 bases). Looked up from germline, CDR1 is SNHLY and CDR2 is FYNNEI. This CDR3 is built from 14 residues. V shed 2 bases and J shed 7 bases, with 12 bases lying between them. The chain's CDR3 is CASSENRALQPQHF. Here the CDR3 DNA reads TGTGCCAGCAGTGAAAACAGGGCATTGCAGCCCCAGCATTTT.

This CDR3 reads CASSLFSTNTGELFF. The CDR3 nucleotides read TGTGCCAGCAGCTTATTTTCTACGAACACCGGGGAGCTGTTTTTT. V and J are TRBV11-2 and TRBJ2-2; D not certain. CDR3 length equals 15 residues. In germline, CDR1 is SGHAT, CDR2 FQNNGV. V lost 2 bases and J 0 bases, leaving 7 bases between the germline ends.

Remarks on this clonotype: One junction end does not reproduce the germline sequence, and a read error may be involved. This chain joins TRBV12-3 or TRBV12-4 and TRBJ2-1, with D perhaps TRBD1 (6 bases). The CDR3 is 19 amino acids. The CDR3 sequence: CASSSPGQPHLSSYNGQFF. The CDR3 coding sequence is TGTGCCAGCAGTTCCCCGGGACAACCGCACCTCAGCTCCTACAATGGGCAGTTCTTC.

The CDR3 sequence: CSAPRADRSNNEQFF. For the CDR3, the DNA is TGCAGTGCTCCGCGGGCAGATCGATCAAACAATGAGCAGTTCTTC. This chain links TRBV20-1 with TRBJ2-1, with D possibly being TRBD2 (5 bases). The germline V and J ends were trimmed by 5 bases and 5 bases, with 19 bases remaining between them. The CDR3 loop spans 15 amino acids. The germline V gene encodes CDR1 DFQATT and CDR2 SNEGSKA (reference sequence).

This clonotype has just a few counts. The chain uses TRBV6-1 and TRBJ1-4; D uncertain. Germline loops: CDR1 MNHNS, CDR2 SASEGT. V was pared by 3 bases and J by 8 bases, with 19 bases between. The CDR3 is 16 amino acids. The CDR3 DNA reads as TGTGCCAGCAGTGACATTGGGCGACAATCCCTCGAAAAACTGTTTTTT. As protein: CASSDIGRQSLEKLFF.

On this clonotype itself: Given the absence of the conserved phenylalanine or tryptophan at the CDR3 end, a read error is likely. V and J are TRBV2 and TRBJ1-2; possible D gene TRBD1, 6 bases. The CDR3 is made up of 14 amino acids. The V gene lost 8 bases and the J gene lost 8 bases, with 21 bases spanning the gap. Germline V gene lookup returns CDR1 SNHLY and CDR2 FYNNEI. The CDR3 nucleotides read TGTGCCAGCCAAAACTCAGGGGTGGACTTCGGCTACACCCTC. Translating it yields CASQNSGVDFGYTL.

This clonotype was picked up many times. The CDR3 loop reads CASSPRAGTEVTF. CDR3 bases: TGTGCCAGCAGTCCCCGCGCCGGGACAGAAGTCACCTTC. The chain has TRBV27 and TRBJ1-2; TRBD1 matches at 7 bases. Germline-derived CDR1 and CDR2 are MNHEY and SMNVEV (reference sequence). The junction had 13 bases not matched to a gene; V was cut back by 5 bases and J by 13 bases. CDR3 length equals 13 residues.